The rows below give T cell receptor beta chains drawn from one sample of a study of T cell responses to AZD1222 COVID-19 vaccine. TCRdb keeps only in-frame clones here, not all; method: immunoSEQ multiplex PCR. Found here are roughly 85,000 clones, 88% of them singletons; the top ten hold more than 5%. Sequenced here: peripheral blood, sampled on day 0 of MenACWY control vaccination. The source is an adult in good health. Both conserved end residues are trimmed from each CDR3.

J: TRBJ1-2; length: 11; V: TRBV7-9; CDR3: ASSSKGRDGYT
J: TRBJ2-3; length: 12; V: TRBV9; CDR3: ASSESGGADTQY
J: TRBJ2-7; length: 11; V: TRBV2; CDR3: ASTGTATYEQY
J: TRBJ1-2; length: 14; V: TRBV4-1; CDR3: ASSQDPMAGAYGYT
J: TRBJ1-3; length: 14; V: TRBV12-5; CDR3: ASGLLTGVTGNTIY
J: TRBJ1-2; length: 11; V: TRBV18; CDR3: ASSQTGTDGYT
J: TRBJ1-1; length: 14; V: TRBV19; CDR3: ASSIDPRTVNTEAF
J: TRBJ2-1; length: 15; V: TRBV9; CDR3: ASSDSPQGVSYNEQF
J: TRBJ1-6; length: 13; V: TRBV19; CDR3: ASSATLSRNSPLH
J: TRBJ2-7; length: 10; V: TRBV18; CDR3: ASSPGGLGQY
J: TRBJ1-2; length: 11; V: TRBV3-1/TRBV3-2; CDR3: ASSQGAAYGYT
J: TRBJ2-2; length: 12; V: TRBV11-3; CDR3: ASSLTANTGELF
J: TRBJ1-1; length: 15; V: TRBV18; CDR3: ASSLALPTRKNTEAF
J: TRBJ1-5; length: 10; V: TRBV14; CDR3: ASSHHTGPQH
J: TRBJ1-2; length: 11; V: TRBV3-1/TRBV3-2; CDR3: ASRSSGAYGYT